This record looks at one T cell receptor (beta chain) sequence and its context. Its antigen remains unidentified. This entry belongs to a study of blood T cells in healthy people across ages. Whole-study results and caveats: Age advanced and TCR beta diversity per million T cells fell, roughly linearly.

Next came a second PCR, run for roughly 6 to 11 cycles, which used a sample-barcoded 5' primer along with a J-beta primer mix. Each CDR3 protein is one row after TCRdb ran MiXCR on the 5' RACE reads. The repertoire holds about 510,000 distinct CDR3 sequences, with around a quarter as singletons. These data are also associated with another study on T cells of mothers and their children. This second report adds: Mother-child pairs who were related displayed a slightly higher overlap than unrelated pairs, a difference that was non-significant.

The sample taken for sequencing was blood. This sequence was found in a boy younger than 10 in good health.

CDR3 region: CASSYRRGWEYNEQFF. The CDR3 nucleotides read TGTGCCAGCAGTTACAGGCGGGGCTGGGAGTACAATGAGCAGTTCTTC. This sequence joins TRBV6-2 or TRBV6-3 and TRBJ2-1; D might be TRBD2 (6 bases). There are 16 residues in the CDR3. V was clipped by 2 bases and J by 4 bases, with 15 bases between them. Germline V gives CDR1 MNHEY, CDR2 SVGEGT.